Following are 26 T cell receptor beta chains from one sample sequenced in a study of cytomegalovirus exposure and HLA in healthy donors. The PCR contained 60 Vbeta and 13 Jbeta primers. Only in-frame clones appear in the TCRdb table, and some are missing; sequencing was by immunoSEQ multiplex PCR. The sample contains 130,000 to 150,000 clones, roughly 74% of which appear only once. Source material: PBMCs. The receptors shown here come from a young woman in good health and CMV-seropositive.

The rearrangement joins TRBV30 to TRBJ1-6, with no clear D. There are 13 residues in the CDR3. Germline CDR1 reads GTSNPN; CDR2 reads SVGIG (reference sequence). The ends were cut back, 4 bases at V and 9 bases at J, with 13 bases in the middle. The CDR3 loop is CAWTRNTGSPLHF. The CDR3, as DNA: TGTGCCTGGACCCGCAACACGGGTTCACCCCTCCACTTT.

The rearrangement joins TRBV6-5 to TRBJ1-1; no reliable D call. With 0 bases removed from V and 1 base from J, the gap between germline ends came to 6 bases. The CDR3 totals 14 residues. The germline gives CDR1 MNHEY, CDR2 SVGAGI. The DNA of the CDR3 is TGTGCCAGCAGTTACTCGCAACAGAACACTGAAGCTTTCTTT. Its translation: CASSYSQQNTEAFF.

In DNA form, the CDR3 reads TGTGCCAGCAGCCAGACTCTCCAAGAGACCCAGTACTTC. Translation: CASSQTLQETQYF. The gene calls are TRBV14 and TRBJ2-5; unclear D gene. Germline loops: CDR1 SGHDN, CDR2 FVKESK. This CDR3 comprises 13 residues. The ends were cut back, 3 bases at V and 1 base at J, with 6 bases in the middle.

The J gene is TRBJ1-1, the V gene TRBV4-1; 10 nucleotides line up with TRBD1. V was clipped by 0 bases and J by 8 bases; unmatched bases: 6. Germline-derived CDR1 and CDR2 are MGHRA and YSYEKL. The CDR3 is 15 amino acids. The CDR3 spells CASSQEVTGGAEAFF. The CDR3, as DNA: TGCGCCAGCAGCCAAGAGGTGACAGGGGGCGCGGAAGCTTTCTTT.

This chain joins TRBV19 and TRBJ1-1; TRBD1 might be the D (5 bases). CDR1 LNHDA and CDR2 SQIVND come from the germline V gene (reference sequence). The V and J ends lost 6 bases and 8 bases respectively, with 13 bases between them. The CDR3 runs 12 residues. The CDR3 reads CASRVTKGEAFF. CDR3 coding DNA: TGTGCCAGTAGGGTGACCAAGGGGGAAGCTTTCTTT.

The chain links TRBV5-4 to TRBJ2-7, with 9 bases aligning to TRBD1. The CDR3 spans 17 residues. Germline V gene data show CDR1 as SGHNT and CDR2 as YYREEE (reference sequence). V dropped 0 bases and J dropped 0; count of bases not matched to a gene: 7. The CDR3 protein is CASSLVQGAGSSYEQYF. As DNA, the CDR3 is TGTGCCAGCAGCTTGGTACAGGGGGCGGGAAGCTCCTACGAGCAGTACTTC.

The V gene is TRBV6-6, the J gene TRBJ2-5; TRBD1 matches 9 bases. The CDR3 runs 13 residues. J gave up 10 bases and V 8 bases, and 11 bases lay outside the gene matches. Germline loops: CDR1 MNHNY, CDR2 SVGAGI (reference sequence). The DNA of the CDR3 is TGTGCCAGCGGCAGGGACAGGGAGGGTGACCAGTACTTC. It codes for CASGRDREGDQYF.

This chain links TRBV15 with TRBJ2-1, with D tentatively TRBD1 (6 bases). Germline CDR1 is LNHNV and CDR2 is YYDKDF (reference sequence). The CDR3 is 14 amino acids. V was trimmed by 5 bases and J by 5 bases, leaving 13 bases between them. CDR3 amino acids: CATSFRDIDNEQFF. The CDR3 region has the DNA TGTGCCACCAGCTTCCGGGACATCGACAATGAGCAGTTCTTC.

V and J are TRBV5-8 and TRBJ1-6; D call uncertain. V lost 0 bases and J 8 bases, leaving 12 bases between the germline ends. CDR1 and CDR2 from the germline V gene are SGHTS and YDEGEE. This CDR3 contains 15 residues. The CDR3 DNA reads TGTGCCAGCAGCTTGGTTGGCAGTCCCGATTCACCCCTCCACTTT. Translation gives CASSLVGSPDSPLHF.

The chain employs TRBV29-1 and TRBJ1-1; D is undetermined. Looked up from germline, CDR1 is SQVTM and CDR2 is ANQGSEA. The CDR3 contains 11 residues. V gave up 3 bases and J gave up 1 base, with 3 bases separating them. The CDR3 DNA sequence: TGCAGCGTTGACGGGAACACTGAAGCTTTCTTT. It encodes CSVDGNTEAFF.

This chain joins TRBV15 and TRBJ2-5, with TRBD2 identical over 8 bases. The length of the CDR3 is 16 residues. Germline CDR1 is LNHNV and CDR2 is YYDKDF (reference sequence). With V trimmed by 1 base and J by 1 base, 5 bases remained unmatched. The CDR3 DNA is TGTGCCACCAGCAGAGCGGGACTAGGGCTCCAAGAGACCCAGTACTTC. It is translated as CATSRAGLGLQETQYF.

This clone appeared a single time. This sequence joins TRBV2 and TRBJ1-4, with D uncertain. V was cut by 3 bases and J by 3 bases, with 17 bases left in between. The CDR3 covers 17 residues. CDR1 and CDR2 (germline): SNHLY, FYNNEI. As DNA, the CDR3 is TGTGCCAGCAGTGAGGCTGGCCAACTTGCGGCTAATGAAAAACTGTTTTTT. It translates to CASSEAGQLAANEKLFF.

The chain recombines TRBV4-1 with TRBJ2-7, with TRBD1 matching over 7 bases. Germline-derived CDR1 and CDR2 are MGHRA and YSYEKL. The CDR3 is 16 residues long. V lost 4 bases to trimming and J lost 3 bases; unmatched junction nucleotides: 12. As DNA, the CDR3 is TGCGCCAGCAGCCGATACGCGACAGGGATGGTCTACGAGCAGTACTTC. As protein: CASSRYATGMVYEQYF.

This clone was seen a few times. The genes are TRBV30 and TRBJ2-1, with 9 positions matching TRBD2. Germline V gene sequence: CDR1 GTSNPN, CDR2 SVGIG (reference sequence). The V segment lost 3 bases and the J segment 1 base; nucleotides outside the gene matches: 13. The CDR3 loop spans 18 amino acids. The CDR3 loop reads CAWRPRVRGGPSYNEQFF. The CDR3 DNA reads TGTGCCTGGAGGCCCCGGGTGCGGGGGGGCCCTTCCTACAATGAGCAGTTCTTC.

V gene TRBV27 combines with J gene TRBJ1-1, with 12 bases aligning to TRBD1. From germline, CDR1 is MNHEY and CDR2 SMNVEV (reference sequence). CDR3 size: 16 residues. V was clipped by 6 bases and J by 4 bases; unmatched bases: 9. CDR3 sequence: CASRYRDRGLLTEAFF. As DNA, the CDR3 is TGTGCCAGCAGGTACCGGGACAGGGGGCTTCTCACTGAAGCTTTCTTT.

This sequence joins TRBV7-6 and TRBJ1-4, with unresolved D. Trimming cost V 2 bases and J 2 bases, with 3 bases left between them. The CDR3 length is 13 residues. Looked up from germline, CDR1 is SGHVS and CDR2 is FNYEAQ. The CDR3 nucleotides are TGTGCCAGCAGCTTACTGACTAATGAAAAACTGTTTTTT. Encoded protein: CASSLLTNEKLFF.

The rearrangement uses TRBV7-9 and TRBJ1-1; possible D gene TRBD1, 6 bases. This CDR3 region has 13 residues. Trimming cost V 8 bases and J 2 bases, with 12 bases left between them. Germline values: CDR1 SEHNR, CDR2 FQNEAQ (reference sequence). The CDR3: CASQRTANTEAFF. The CDR3 DNA is TGTGCCAGCCAAAGGACAGCTAACACTGAAGCTTTCTTT.

This chain uses TRBV19 with TRBJ1-2; the match to TRBD1 covers 9 bases. The CDR3 has 13 residues. The V gene end was trimmed by 7 bases and the J gene end by 8 bases; junction bases not matched to a gene: 8. Germline CDR1 reads LNHDA; CDR2 reads SQIVND (reference sequence). CDR3 coding DNA: TGTGCCAGTACCAACAGGGGGCTCTTGGGCTACACCTTC. Its protein product is CASTNRGLLGYTF.

The V and J genes are TRBV2 and TRBJ2-3; weak D call: TRBD1 (5 bases). The length of the CDR3 is 13 residues. With 10 bases removed from V and 3 bases from J, the gap between germline ends came to 14 bases. From germline, CDR1 is SNHLY and CDR2 FYNNEI. CDR3 amino acids: CAMHTGRTDTQYF. The CDR3, as DNA: TGTGCCATGCACACAGGACGGACAGATACGCAGTATTTT. The variable domain in full, completed from reference TRBV2 and TRBJ2-3, reads EPEVTQTPSHQVTQMGQEVILRCVPISNHLYFYWYRQILGQKVEFLVSFYNNEISEKSEIFDDQFSVERPDGSNFTLKIRSTKLEDSAMYFCAMHTGRTDTQYFGPGTRLTVL.

This chain uses TRBV6-6 with TRBJ1-6, with a possible D match to TRBD1 (5 bases). Deletions cut 8 bases from V and 7 bases from J, with 12 bases between. This CDR3 contains 13 residues. CDR1 and CDR2 (germline): MNHNY, SVGAGI (reference sequence). DNA for the CDR3: TGTGCCAGCTCCTCTCCAGGGAATTCACCCCTCCACTTT. Its translation: CASSSPGNSPLHF.

The chain employs TRBV15 and TRBJ2-7; 9 bases are shared with TRBD1. Per the germline V gene, CDR1 is LNHNV and CDR2 is YYDKDF (reference sequence). V gave up 1 base and J gave up 3 bases; unmatched junction bases: 7. The CDR3 is made up of 16 amino acids. CDR3 bases: TGTGCCACCAGCAGAGGGGGGGGACAGGGTGGCTACGAGCAGTACTTC. Encoded protein: CATSRGGGQGGYEQYF.

The chain combines TRBV4-1 with TRBJ1-2, with 9 nucleotides matching TRBD1. Losses at the gene ends were 3 bases for V and 2 bases for J; bases not matched to a gene: 7. The germline V gene encodes CDR1 MGHRA and CDR2 YSYEKL. The CDR3 length is 16 residues. CDR3 nucleotides: TGCGCCAGCAGCCAGGGGCTAGGACAGGGGAACTATGGCTACACCTTC. This encodes CASSQGLGQGNYGYTF.

J is TRBJ2-1 and V is TRBV9; D unresolved. Germline lookup yields CDR1 SGDLS and CDR2 YYNGEE. V dropped 3 bases and J dropped 9 bases, with 16 bases sitting between them. This CDR3 has 14 residues. The DNA of the CDR3 is TGTGCCAGCAGCGACCGTTTGGGCGTTGGTGAGCAGTTCTTC. Amino acid sequence: CASSDRLGVGEQFF. The entire variable domain, with the rest obtained from reference TRBV9 and TRBJ2-1, is as follows: DSGVTQTPKHLITATGQRVTLRCSPRSGDLSVYWYQQSLDQGLQFLIQYYNGEERAKGNILERFSAQQFPDLHSELNLSSLELGDSALYFCASSDRLGVGEQFFGPGTRLTVL.

The chain joins TRBV5-4 to TRBJ1-5, with D possibly TRBD1 on 6 matching bases. Germline assignment: CDR1 SGHNT and CDR2 YYREEE (reference sequence). The V end was cut by 3 bases, the J end by 4 bases, with 11 bases between. This CDR3 has 14 residues. The CDR3 region is CASSSQGVNQPQHF. As DNA, the CDR3 is TGTGCCAGCAGCTCACAGGGTGTGAATCAGCCCCAGCATTTT. Variable domain in full (rest from reference TRBV5-4 and TRBJ1-5): ETGVTQSPTHLIKTRGQQVTLRCSSQSGHNTVSWYQQALGQGPQFIFQYYREEENGRGNFPPRFSGLQFPNYSSELNVNALELDDSALYLCASSSQGVNQPQHFGDGTRLSIL.

This clone showed up just once. This chain joins TRBV5-5 and TRBJ1-1; perhaps TRBD1 as D (5 bases). Germline CDR1 is SGHKS and CDR2 is YYEKEE (reference sequence). V lost 2 bases, J lost 6 bases, and 20 bases lay in between. The CDR3 is 16 residues long. CDR3 amino acids: CASSFSGETGASEAFF. The DNA for the CDR3 is TGTGCCAGCAGCTTTTCAGGAGAAACAGGCGCATCTGAAGCTTTCTTT.

The J gene is TRBJ2-7, the V gene TRBV18; 11 bases are shared with TRBD2. Germline-derived CDR1 and CDR2 are KGHSH and LQKENI. The CDR3 length is 16 residues. V gave up 0 bases and J gave up 3 bases; unmatched junction bases: 4. The CDR3 is CASSPPTSGGFYEQYF. The CDR3 DNA reads TGTGCCAGCTCACCACCTACTAGCGGGGGTTTCTACGAGCAGTACTTC.